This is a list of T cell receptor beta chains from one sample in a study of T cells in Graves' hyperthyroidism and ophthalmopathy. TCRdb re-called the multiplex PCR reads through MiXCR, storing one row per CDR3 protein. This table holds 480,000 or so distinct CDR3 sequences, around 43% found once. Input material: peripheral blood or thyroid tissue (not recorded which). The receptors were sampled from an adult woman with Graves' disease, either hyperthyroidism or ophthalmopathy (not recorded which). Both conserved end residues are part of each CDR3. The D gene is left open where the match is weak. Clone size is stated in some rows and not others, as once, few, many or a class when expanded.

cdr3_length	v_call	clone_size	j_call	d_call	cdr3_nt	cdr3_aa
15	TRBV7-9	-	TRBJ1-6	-	TGTGCCAGCAGCCCTACGGGGTTCGGAGATTCACCCCTCCACTTT	CASSPTGFGDSPLHF
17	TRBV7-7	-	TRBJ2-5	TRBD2	TGTGCTAGCAGCTTAGGTCTAGCGGGAGCGGGGGAGGAGACCCAGTACTTC	CASSLGLAGAGEETQYF
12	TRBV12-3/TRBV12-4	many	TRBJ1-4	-	TGTGCCAGCATTGGGGAGAATGAAAAACTGTTTTTT	CASIGENEKLFF
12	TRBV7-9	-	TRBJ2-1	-	TGTGCCAGCAGCTTAGGTGGTGAGGGAAGGTTCTTC	CASSLGGEGRFF
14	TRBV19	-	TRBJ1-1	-	TGTGCCAGTAGTATAAGGACGGCGAACACTGAAGCTTTCTTT	CASSIRTANTEAFF
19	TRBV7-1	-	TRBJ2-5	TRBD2	TGTGCCAGCAGCTCCTCCGGACTAGCGGGAGGGGGATACCAAGAGACCCAGTACTTC	CASSSSGLAGGGYQETQYF
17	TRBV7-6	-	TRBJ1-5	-	TGTGCCAGCAGCTTAGAGGATACGGGGGACGGTAATCAGCCCCAGCATTTT	CASSLEDTGDGNQPQHF
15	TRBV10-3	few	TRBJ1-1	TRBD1	TGTGCCATCAGGGGGACAGGGGGCAGCGACACTGAAGCTTTCTTT	CAIRGTGGSDTEAFF
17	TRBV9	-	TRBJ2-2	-	TGTGCCAGCAGCGTCCTTGGACAGATCGCGAACACCGGGGAGCTGTTTTTT	CASSVLGQIANTGELFF
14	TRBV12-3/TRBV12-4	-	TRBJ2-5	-	TGTGCCAGCAGTTATGAGGGGCCACAAGAGACCCAGTACTTC	CASSYEGPQETQYF